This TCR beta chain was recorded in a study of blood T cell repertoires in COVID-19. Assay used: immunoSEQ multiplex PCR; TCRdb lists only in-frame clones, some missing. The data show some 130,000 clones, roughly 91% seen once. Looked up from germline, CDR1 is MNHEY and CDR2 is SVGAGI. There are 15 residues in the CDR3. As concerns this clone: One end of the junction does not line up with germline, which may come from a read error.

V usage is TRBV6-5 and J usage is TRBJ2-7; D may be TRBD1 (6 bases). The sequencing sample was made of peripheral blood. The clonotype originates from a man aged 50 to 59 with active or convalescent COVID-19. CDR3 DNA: TGTGCCAGCAGTGACTCAGGGGCCCCTTCCTACGAGCAGTACTTC. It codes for CASSDSGAPSYEQYF.